A single sample is the source of the 11 T cell receptor beta chains below, sequenced in a study of persistence of HIV-infected CD4 T cells. The stimulus was lysate of CMV-infected fibroblasts, around 9.3 ug/mL. CD40L/CD69 double-negative CD45RO-high memory CD4+ T cells were collected. This was the immunoSEQ version 4 assay in survey mode. The table came from immunoSEQ multiplex PCR; TCRdb's copy has only in-frame clones and leaves some out. The sample gives approximately 35,000 clones, roughly 80% of which show up once; roughly 0.9% is in the top ten. Their recognized antigens are unknown. The specimen was CD4+ T cells sorted from PBMCs after approximately 18-hour stimulation, collected from a patient who received antiretroviral therapy. These receptors were taken from an adult man with HIV who was CMV-seropositive.

CDR3 in DNA: TGTGCCAGTAGTATGAGACGGAGGGGGGTTGGAGCCCAGCATTTT. This gives the protein CASSMRRRGVGAQHF. The V call is TRBV19, the J call TRBJ1-5, with D tentatively TRBD1 (6 bases). The CDR3 covers 15 residues. Trimming removed 3 bases at V and 11 bases at J, with 20 bases between. The germline V gene encodes CDR1 LNHDA and CDR2 SQIVND (reference sequence).

V is TRBV7-2 and J is TRBJ2-5; 10 bases line up with TRBD2. V was pared by 5 bases and J by 5 bases, with 20 bases of the junction left unmatched. CDR1 is SGHTA, CDR2 FQGNSA, per germline. This CDR3 has 19 residues. For the CDR3, the DNA is TGTGCCAGCAGCCTACCCACGGGGCTAGCGGGGGACACGTTGGAGACCCAGTACTTC. Amino acids: CASSLPTGLAGDTLETQYF.

This sequence joins TRBV5-1 and TRBJ1-6; D gene unclear. Germline values: CDR1 SGHRS, CDR2 YFSETQ. The CDR3 is 14 residues long. V was trimmed by 4 bases and J by 8 bases, leaving 13 bases between them. In nucleotides, the CDR3 is TGCGCCAGCAGCGGGGTAGTGGGAGATTCACCCCTCCACTTT. Translated, it gives CASSGVVGDSPLHF.

The chain's CDR3 is CASSMSLIGRGYEQYF. The CDR3 coding sequence is TGTGCCAGTAGTATGAGCCTTATAGGTCGGGGCTACGAGCAGTACTTC. This sequence joins TRBV19 and TRBJ2-7, with D possibly matching TRBD2 (5 bases). Deletions cut 3 bases from V and 3 bases from J, with 18 bases between. This CDR3 has 16 residues. Germline lookup yields CDR1 LNHDA and CDR2 SQIVND (reference sequence).

The genes are TRBV2 and TRBJ1-1; D unclear. The ends were cut back, 5 bases at V and 5 bases at J, with 9 bases in the middle. Germline V gene data show CDR1 as SNHLY and CDR2 as FYNNEI. This CDR3 contains 12 residues. The CDR3 loop is CASSRMETEAFF. The CDR3 DNA follows: TGTGCCAGCAGTCGCATGGAGACTGAAGCTTTCTTT. Complete variable domain (other parts from reference TRBV2 and TRBJ1-1): EPEVTQTPSHQVTQMGQEVILRCVPISNHLYFYWYRQILGQKVEFLVSFYNNEISEKSEIFDDQFSVERPDGSNFTLKIRSTKLEDSAMYFCASSRMETEAFFGQGTRLTVV.

This clone was counted only a few times. This chain connects TRBV20-1 to TRBJ2-1, with 13 positions matching TRBD2. V shed 3 bases, J shed 5 bases, and the junction held 7 bases outside the gene matches. The CDR3 runs 16 residues. Germline V gene lookup returns CDR1 DFQATT and CDR2 SNEGSKA (reference sequence). The CDR3, as DNA: TGCAGTGCTAGTTGGGGACTAGCGGGGAGGCACAATGAGCAGTTCTTC. Translation gives CSASWGLAGRHNEQFF.

This chain links TRBV9 with TRBJ1-3; D remains unclear. Looked up from germline, CDR1 is SGDLS and CDR2 is YYNGEE. Between the trimmed V and J ends, which lost 3 bases and 0 bases, there was a span of 10 bases. The CDR3 extends over 15 amino acids. CDR3 nucleotide sequence: TGTGCCAGCAGCGGTTCTCAGGTCTCTGGAAACACCATATATTTT. Protein: CASSGSQVSGNTIYF.

This chain joins TRBV4-1 and TRBJ2-5; 11 bases line up with TRBD1. The CDR3 is 18 residues long. Germline CDR1 is MGHRA and CDR2 is YSYEKL. With 0 bases clipped from V and 5 bases from J, the junction kept 11 bases outside the gene matches. The DNA of the CDR3 is TGCGCCAGCAGCCAAGATCCCGGGACAGGGGGTCGGAGGGAGACCCAGTACTTC. The encoded protein is CASSQDPGTGGRRETQYF.

The chain couples TRBV27 to TRBJ1-2; D perhaps matches TRBD1 (6 bases). V was clipped by 10 bases and J by 4 bases, with 19 bases between them. The V gene's germline CDR1 is MNHEY and CDR2 SMNVEV (reference sequence). CDR3 length: 14 amino acids. The CDR3 bases are TGTGCCACCCGGAAGGGGGGCGGGACCTATGGCTACACCTTC. It codes for CATRKGGGTYGYTF.

The chain couples TRBV9 to TRBJ2-2; 8 nucleotides line up with TRBD1. V dropped 4 bases and J dropped 0; count of bases not matched to a gene: 5. CDR1 is SGDLS and CDR2 is YYNGEE in the germline V gene. The CDR3 contains 16 residues. The CDR3 spells CASSRQGLANTGELFF. Written as DNA, the CDR3 is TGTGCCAGCAGCAGACAGGGGCTAGCGAACACCGGGGAGCTGTTTTTT. Full variable domain (rest looked up from reference TRBV9 and TRBJ2-2): DSGVTQTPKHLITATGQRVTLRCSPRSGDLSVYWYQQSLDQGLQFLIQYYNGEERAKGNILERFSAQQFPDLHSELNLSSLELGDSALYFCASSRQGLANTGELFFGEGSRLTVL.

V gene TRBV24-1 combines with J gene TRBJ2-1; D remains ambiguous. The germline V and J ends were trimmed by 2 bases and 6 bases, with 13 bases remaining between them. The length of the CDR3 is 15 residues. Germline CDR1 KGHDR, CDR2 SFDVKD. CDR3 loop: CATSDSRHPSNEQFF. CDR3 coding DNA: TGTGCCACCAGTGATTCCCGCCACCCCAGCAATGAGCAGTTCTTC.